These 17 T cell receptor beta chains came from one sample sequenced in a study of T-cell reconstitution after alpha-beta-depleted transplantation in children. Preparation of the TCRbeta library used unique molecular identifiers. TCRdb re-called the PCR reads through MiXCR, storing one row per CDR3 protein. The sample holds a few hundred thousand distinct CDR3 sequences, approximately 41% seen once. Sequencing used PBMCs, obtained before TCRalphabeta/CD19-depleted stem cell transplant. The receptors shown here come from a girl aged 2 to 9 with aplastic anemia, due to receive a stem cell transplant.

This clonotype turned up a few times. This chain uses TRBV7-2 with TRBJ2-7; 7 positions match TRBD2. V lost 0 bases and J lost 3; bases outside the gene matches: 2. This CDR3 comprises 14 residues. Germline V gene data show CDR1 as SGHTA and CDR2 as FQGNSA. DNA for the CDR3: TGTGCCAGCAGCTTAGCGGCGGGGGTCTACGAGCAGTACTTC. It translates to CASSLAAGVYEQYF.

This clonotype was detected only a few times. V and J are TRBV5-1 and TRBJ2-7; 11 bases align to TRBD2. Trimming took 4 bases from V and 4 from J; bases not matched to a gene: 10. The CDR3 runs 16 residues. In germline, CDR1 is SGHRS, CDR2 YFSETQ. The chain's CDR3 is CASSIFSGRAGYEQYF. The CDR3 nucleotides read TGCGCCAGCAGCATATTTAGCGGGAGGGCCGGATACGAGCAGTACTTC.

This clonotype came up many times. The genes are TRBV20-1 and TRBJ2-7; possible D gene TRBD1, 5 bases. V was pared by 7 bases and J by 6 bases, with 19 bases between. The CDR3 has 13 amino acids. Germline values: CDR1 DFQATT, CDR2 SNEGSKA (reference sequence). In DNA form, the CDR3 reads TGCAGTGTAAGGGGTCCGACCTCGGGCGAGCAGTACTTC. This encodes CSVRGPTSGEQYF.

This clonotype was counted only a few times. The V call is TRBV13, the J call TRBJ2-4; 10 bases line up with TRBD1. This CDR3 has 15 residues. CDR1 and CDR2 (germline): PRHDT, FYEKMQ (reference sequence). With V trimmed by 1 base and J by 8 bases, 5 bases remained unmatched. The CDR3: CASSLAGQGKDIQYF. DNA for the CDR3: TGTGCCAGCAGCTTAGCGGGACAGGGGAAGGACATTCAGTACTTC.

The chain is built from TRBV11-2 and TRBJ1-1; D remains unclear. The V and J ends lost 3 bases and 7 bases respectively, with 12 bases between them. CDR1 and CDR2 (germline): SGHAT, FQNNGV. The CDR3 loop spans 13 amino acids. CDR3 loop: CASSFGRLGEAFF. CDR3 sequence (DNA): TGTGCCAGCAGCTTCGGCAGATTGGGTGAAGCTTTCTTT.

This clonotype was seen only a few times. This chain connects TRBV6-5 to TRBJ2-2; 7 bases are shared with TRBD2. With V trimmed by 2 bases and J by 4 bases, 4 bases remained unmatched. The CDR3 has 15 amino acids. Germline CDR1 reads MNHEY; CDR2 reads SVGAGI. CDR3 protein: CASSYGLVFTGELFF. As DNA, the CDR3 is TGTGCCAGCAGTTACGGACTAGTTTTCACCGGGGAGCTGTTTTTT.

The CDR3 loop reads CASKGGQLNTEAFF. The CDR3, as DNA: TGTGCCAGCAAAGGTGGGCAGTTGAACACTGAAGCTTTCTTT. V gene TRBV6-1 combines with J gene TRBJ1-1; D gene unclear. Germline CDR1 and CDR2: MNHNS and SASEGT. V shed 7 bases and J shed 0 bases, with 12 bases lying between them. This CDR3 is built from 14 residues.

The V call is TRBV11-2, the J call TRBJ2-1, with a weak D call TRBD1 (5 bases). Germline loops: CDR1 SGHAT, CDR2 FQNNGV. The CDR3 spans 15 residues. Trimming left V 5 bases short and J 10 bases short, with 21 bases between. The DNA for the CDR3 is TGTGCCAGCAGCAAAAACCTGACAGTGCCAAAGGAGCAGTTCTTC. Its protein is CASSKNLTVPKEQFF.

The chain carries TRBV6-1 and TRBJ2-7; 8 bases align to TRBD2. Trimming removed 6 bases from V and 0 bases from J; junction bases left unmatched: 4. This CDR3 is 14 amino acids long. From germline, CDR1 is MNHNS and CDR2 SASEGT. In nucleotides, the CDR3 is TGTGCCAGCAGAACAGCGGGGGCCTCCTACGAGCAGTACTTC. Its translation is CASRTAGASYEQYF.

The table lists this clonotype with a few counts. This could be a read error, since a much larger clone is one nucleotide away. The chain links TRBV20-1 to TRBJ1-6, with D maybe TRBD1 (5 bases). The CDR3 consists of 17 residues. Germline loops: CDR1 DFQATT, CDR2 SNEGSKA (reference sequence). Here the CDR3 DNA reads TGCTGTGCTAGGGGCTTGGGGACGAGTCCCTATAATTCACCCCTCCACTTT. Translation gives CCARGLGTSPYNSPLHF.

V is TRBV7-8 and J is TRBJ2-1; D possibly corresponds to TRBD2 (7 bases). Trimming took 6 bases from V and 8 from J, leaving 20 bases between them. CDR1 is SGHVS, CDR2 FQNEAQ, per germline. This CDR3 contains 15 residues. CDR3 in DNA: TGTGCCAGCAGAGCCTGGGGAGGGGGGGTCGATGAGCAGTTCTTC. Translating gives CASRAWGGGVDEQFF.

This chain uses TRBV6-5 with TRBJ2-3; 10 nucleotides align to TRBD2. Germline CDR1 is MNHEY and CDR2 is SVGAGI. V lost 0 bases to trimming and J lost 1 base; unmatched junction nucleotides: 1. CDR3 length equals 16 residues. This CDR3 is CASSYSGTSGTDTQYF. The CDR3 region has the DNA TGTGCCAGCAGTTACTCCGGGACTAGCGGCACAGATACGCAGTATTTT.

V gene TRBV7-2 combines with J gene TRBJ2-7, with 7 bases aligning to TRBD1. This CDR3 has 15 residues. V was pared by 4 bases and J by 3 bases, with 9 bases of the junction left unmatched. Germline assignment: CDR1 SGHTA and CDR2 FQGNSA. This chain's CDR3 is CASSYQTGNNYEQYF. The CDR3 DNA sequence: TGTGCCAGCAGCTACCAGACAGGGAACAACTACGAGCAGTACTTC. The full variable domain, rest sourced from reference TRBV7-2 and TRBJ2-7, is GAGVSQSPSNKVTEKGKDVELRCDPISGHTALYWYRQSLGQGLEFLIYFQGNSAPDKSGLPSDRFSAERTGGSVSTLTIQRTQQEDSAVYLCASSYQTGNNYEQYFGPGTRLTVT.

The chain recombines TRBV5-1 with TRBJ2-3, with D maybe TRBD2 (6 bases). Deletions cut 4 bases from V and 0 bases from J, with 9 bases between. Germline-derived CDR1 and CDR2 are SGHRS and YFSETQ. CDR3 size: 14 residues. The chain's CDR3 is CASSRGDSTDTQYF. In DNA, the CDR3 is TGCGCCAGCAGCCGCGGGGACAGCACAGATACGCAGTATTTT.

This clonotype was picked up a small number of times. This rearrangement joins TRBV29-1 to TRBJ2-7; D not resolved. With 3 bases removed from V and 3 bases from J, the gap between germline ends came to 9 bases. The CDR3 sequence is 12 residues long. Looked up from germline, CDR1 is SQVTM and CDR2 is ANQGSEA. Here the CDR3 reads CSVEVGSYEQYF. CDR3 in DNA: TGCAGCGTTGAGGTCGGCAGCTACGAGCAGTACTTC.

This clonotype was seen more than once but under ten times. The chain has TRBV11-2 and TRBJ1-2, with D perhaps matching TRBD1 (6 bases). The CDR3 runs 13 residues. Germline CDR1 SGHAT, CDR2 FQNNGV. The V end was cut by 4 bases, the J end by 4 bases, with 10 bases between. The CDR3 coding sequence is TGTGCCAGCAGCTCGGCAGGGGTCTATGGCTACACCTTC. Residues: CASSSAGVYGYTF.

This clonotype has only a few counts. The chain carries TRBV15 and TRBJ1-3, with D unresolved. The germline CDR1 and CDR2 sequences are LNHNV and YYDKDF (reference sequence). The CDR3 runs to 15 residues. Deletions cut 3 bases from V and 0 bases from J, with 9 bases between. DNA for the CDR3: TGTGCCACCAGCAGCAGACGAAACTCTGGAAACACCATATATTTT. Translation: CATSSRRNSGNTIYF.